One TCR beta chain is described in this entry. The target antigen is unknown. Vbeta (60) and Jbeta (13) primers were used in the PCR. Assay: immunoSEQ multiplex PCR; the TCRdb copy retains only in-frame clones and omits some. This sample has more than 150,000 clones, with 60% to 85% found just once. Each of the donors was a healthy bone marrow donor. This sample stems from a study of cytomegalovirus exposure and HLA in healthy donors. General observations from the study: Most TCR sequences were uncommon, yet certain public TCRs appeared in many donors. Listed as cytomegalovirus-associated were 170 or so TCR beta chains. Highly shared sequence variants in one cluster were likely a sequencing artifact.

Sequencing was carried out using PBMCs. This sequence was found in a girl aged 5 to 17 in good health and CMV-seropositive.

CDR3 sequence reads: CASSLLQGSAANNSPLHF. The CDR3 nucleotides are TGTGCCAGCAGCTTACTACAGGGGAGTGCGGCAAATAATTCACCCCTCCACTTT. The chain is built from TRBV5-4 and TRBJ1-6, with 7 bases aligning to TRBD1. Germline loops: CDR1 SGHNT, CDR2 YYREEE (reference sequence). Germline trimming cut 2 bases from V and 5 bases from J; bases unmatched to any gene: 13. This CDR3 has 18 residues.